This entry features one T cell receptor (beta chain) sequence. These data are taken from a study of blood T cell repertoires in COVID-19. The length of the CDR3 is 14 residues. Trimming cost V 11 bases and J 4 bases, with 20 bases left between them. Germline assignment: CDR1 LNHDA and CDR2 SQIVND (reference sequence). TCRdb's copy holds only in-frame clones and misses some; the assay was immunoSEQ multiplex PCR. This sample has approximately 170,000 clones, with roughly 78% found just once. The source is a woman aged 70 to 79 in a cohort exposed to, infected with or recovered from COVID-19 (not recorded which). V usage is TRBV19 and J usage is TRBJ1-2; D not resolved. The sequenced sample was PBMCs or T cells enriched from blood (not recorded which). The CDR3 region is CAARGVGRSYGYTF. The CDR3, as DNA: TGTGCCGCCCGCGGGGTGGGCAGAAGCTATGGCTACACCTTC. Full variable domain (missing parts from reference TRBV19 and TRBJ1-2): DGGITQSPKYLFRKEGQNVTLSCEQNLNHDAMYWYRQDPGQGLRLIYYSQIVNDFQKGDIAEGYSVSREKKESFPLTVTSAQKNPTAFYLCAARGVGRSYGYTFGSGTRLTVV.